Sequencing of this TCR beta chain was carried out in a study of beta chain features in type 1 diabetes. Findings of the study overall: Shorter TCRB CDR3s, moderately but significantly so, marked every one of the four CD4+ subsets in Type 1 diabetes patients.

Every isolated RNA sample was fully reverse transcribed, so sequencing captured expressed TCRB transcripts. Libraries were prepared by immunoSEQ multiplex PCR; TCRdb keeps only in-frame clonotypes and omits some of them. The sample holds about 650,000 clones, under 15% seen once. This clone has more than one count but fewer than ten. Its antigen is unidentified. This CDR3 is 13 amino acids long. The V end lost 0 bases, the J end lost 6 bases, and 7 bases lay between the germline ends. Germline-derived CDR1 and CDR2 are SSHAT and FNYEAQ (reference sequence). The sample comprised naive CD4+ T cells from blood. This sequence originates from a man younger than 40 with type 1 diabetes. This rearrangement joins TRBV7-7 to TRBJ2-3; D gene unclear. The DNA for the CDR3 is TGTGCCAGCAGCTTAGCGCCGGTCGATACGCAGTATTTT. Translation: CASSLAPVDTQYF.